One sample yielded the 27 T cell receptor beta chains listed below, sequenced in a study of cytomegalovirus exposure and HLA in healthy donors. PCR amplification relied on 60 Vbeta primers (plus 13 Jbeta primers). Measured with immunoSEQ multiplex PCR; TCRdb has only the in-frame clones, and not every one. The data show over 45,000 clones, with around three quarters seen just once and roughly 1.4% held by the top ten. The sequenced sample consisted of PBMCs. The receptor source for this set is a female donor in good health and CMV-seronegative.

J is TRBJ2-1 and V is TRBV7-9; the match to TRBD2 covers 7 bases. V shed 5 bases and J 0 bases; nucleotides not matched to a gene: 4. The germline gives CDR1 SEHNR, CDR2 FQNEAQ (reference sequence). This CDR3 has 15 amino acids. CDR3: CASSVSGSSYNEQFF. The CDR3 DNA sequence: TGTGCCAGCAGCGTTAGCGGGTCCTCCTACAATGAGCAGTTCTTC. The full variable domain, rest sourced from reference TRBV7-9 and TRBJ2-1, is DTGVSQNPRHKITKRGQNVTFRCDPISEHNRLYWYRQTLGQGPEFLTYFQNEAQLEKSRLLSDRFSAERPKGSFSTLEIQRTEQGDSAMYLCASSVSGSSYNEQFFGPGTRLTVL.

The gene calls are TRBV7-9 and TRBJ2-5; 10 bases align to TRBD2. After removal of 1 base from V and 1 base from J, the junction contained 3 bases not matched to a gene. Germline V lookup: CDR1 SEHNR, CDR2 FQNEAQ (reference sequence). This CDR3 is built from 16 residues. CDR3 loop: CASSLGSGGSQETQYF. The CDR3 region has the DNA TGTGCCAGCAGCTTAGGTAGCGGGGGGTCCCAAGAGACCCAGTACTTC. Variable domain in full (rest from reference TRBV7-9 and TRBJ2-5): DTGVSQNPRHKITKRGQNVTFRCDPISEHNRLYWYRQTLGQGPEFLTYFQNEAQLEKSRLLSDRFSAERPKGSFSTLEIQRTEQGDSAMYLCASSLGSGGSQETQYFGPGTRLLVL.

The rearrangement joins TRBV9 to TRBJ2-5; D unresolved. With the DNA end fitting TRBJ2-7 better, the J assignment may be wrong. Germline V gene data show CDR1 as SGDLS and CDR2 as YYNGEE. The CDR3 length is 14 residues. CDR3 amino acids: CASSSGTSYYEQYF. The DNA for the CDR3 is TGTGCCAGCAGCTCTGGCACATCCTACTACGAGCAGTACTTC.

The rearrangement joins TRBV19 to TRBJ2-6; unclear D gene. Germline V gives CDR1 LNHDA, CDR2 SQIVND (reference sequence). The CDR3 length is 15 residues. The V gene lost 3 bases and the J gene lost 1 base, with 7 bases spanning the gap. CDR3 in amino acids: CASSMAESGANVLTF. The CDR3 DNA sequence: TGTGCCAGTAGTATGGCGGAATCTGGGGCCAACGTCCTGACTTTC.

This clone occurred a few times. The rearrangement links TRBV6-5 to TRBJ1-5, with 7 bases aligning to TRBD1. The germline CDR1 and CDR2 sequences are MNHEY and SVGAGI. This CDR3 contains 13 residues. Trimming took 6 bases from V and 7 from J; bases not matched to a gene: 6. The CDR3 nucleotides read TGTGCCAGCAGGACAGGGATGGGACAGCCCCAGCATTTT. This codes for CASRTGMGQPQHF.

This clone occurred a few times. The rearrangement joins TRBV7-2 to TRBJ1-1; possibly TRBD1 for D (5 bases). The V gene lost 7 bases and the J gene lost 5 bases, with 20 bases spanning the gap. Per germline, CDR1 SGHTA and CDR2 FQGNSA. The CDR3 runs to 15 residues. The CDR3 reads CASTLSRAGGTEAFF. As DNA, the CDR3 is TGTGCCAGCACCCTCTCCAGGGCGGGGGGGACTGAAGCTTTCTTT.

This clone has more than one count but fewer than ten. The gene calls are TRBV7-9 and TRBJ2-7; 8 positions agree with TRBD1. Unmatched junction bases numbered 9, after V lost 1 base and J lost 4 bases. CDR3 size: 16 residues. Germline loops: CDR1 SEHNR, CDR2 FQNEAQ (reference sequence). CDR3 loop: CASSLGGQGARYEQYF. The CDR3 DNA is TGTGCCAGCAGCTTAGGGGGCCAGGGGGCGAGGTACGAGCAGTACTTC.

The chain combines TRBV7-3 with TRBJ1-1; D not resolved. V lost 6 bases to trimming and J lost 1 base, with 9 bases between them. Germline values: CDR1 SGHTA, CDR2 FQGTGA. This CDR3 contains 13 residues. The CDR3 coding sequence is TGTGCCAGCAGTGAGTTGCAGAACACTGAAGCTTTCTTT. As protein: CASSELQNTEAFF.

The DNA for the CDR3 is TGTGCCAGCAGGCGACAGGGTAGCACAGATACGCAGTATTTT. Translating gives CASRRQGSTDTQYF. The V and J genes are TRBV27 and TRBJ2-3, with 7 bases matching TRBD1. The junction had 3 bases not matched to a gene; V was cut back by 6 bases and J by 0 bases. Germline V gene sequence: CDR1 MNHEY, CDR2 SMNVEV (reference sequence). The CDR3 totals 14 residues.

The CDR3 is CASSLAGDDRGRAFF. The CDR3 DNA reads as TGTGCCAGCAGCTTAGCCGGGGACGACAGGGGGCGAGCTTTCTTT. The chain employs TRBV7-9 and TRBJ1-1; 10 bases are shared with TRBD1. From germline, CDR1 is SEHNR and CDR2 FQNEAQ (reference sequence). J lost 10 bases, V lost 0 bases, and 8 bases had no gene match. The CDR3 sequence is 15 residues long.

This chain's CDR3 is CAISEGQGFSNQPQHF. CDR3 DNA sequence: TGTGCCATCAGTGAGGGACAGGGCTTTAGCAATCAGCCCCAGCATTTT. The chain has TRBV10-3 and TRBJ1-5, with 8 nucleotides matching TRBD1. The CDR3 is 16 amino acids. With V trimmed by 2 bases and J by 0 bases, 3 bases remained unmatched. Germline loops: CDR1 ENHRY, CDR2 SYGVKD.

Comments on this clone: An end of the junction does not agree with germline; a read error may underlie this. The J gene is TRBJ2-1, the V gene TRBV7-7, with 11 bases that match TRBD2. This CDR3 is built from 16 residues. Germline CDR1 is SSHAT and CDR2 is FNYEAQ (reference sequence). The CDR3 nucleotides read TGTGCTAGCAGCCCGCTAGCGGGGGGATCCCACAATGAGCAGTTCTTC. It encodes CASSPLAGGSHNEQFF.

The chain uses TRBV6-1 and TRBJ1-5; D is unclear. Germline V CDR1 and CDR2: MNHNS, SASEGT. The CDR3 is made up of 14 amino acids. V gave up 3 bases and J gave up 3 bases, with 9 bases separating them. The chain's CDR3 is CASSERRLNQPQHF. The CDR3 DNA sequence: TGTGCCAGCAGTGAGCGGAGGCTCAATCAGCCCCAGCATTTT.

The rearrangement uses TRBV5-6 and TRBJ1-4, with D possibly TRBD1 on 6 matching bases. Germline assignment: CDR1 SGHDT and CDR2 YYEEEE. V gave up 4 bases and J gave up 8 bases, with 21 bases separating them. The CDR3 is 16 amino acids. For the CDR3, the DNA is TGTGCCAGCAGCCGTCGGGGGGGGGCTGTCGAAGAAAAACTGTTTTTT. Translation gives CASSRRGGAVEEKLFF.

The chain has TRBV7-3 and TRBJ2-3, with 11 bases identical to TRBD2. Per the germline V gene, CDR1 is SGHTA and CDR2 is FQGTGA. The CDR3 is 16 residues long. With 4 bases clipped from V and 2 bases from J, the junction kept 5 bases outside the gene matches. The CDR3 sequence is CASSSVAGGFTDTQYF. DNA for the CDR3: TGTGCCAGCAGCTCCGTAGCGGGGGGGTTCACAGATACGCAGTATTTT.

The rearrangement uses TRBV18 and TRBJ2-3, with 8 bases that match TRBD1. Germline V gives CDR1 KGHSH, CDR2 LQKENI. J lost 2 bases, V lost 6 bases, and 7 bases had no gene match. The CDR3 is 15 amino acids. CDR3 loop: CASSRTGTLTDTQYF. The CDR3 coding sequence is TGTGCCAGCTCTAGGACAGGGACCCTCACAGATACGCAGTATTTT. Based on the CDR3 plus reference TRBV18 and TRBJ2-3, the full variable domain is NAGVMQNPRHLVRRRGQEARLRCSPMKGHSHVYWYRQLPEEGLKFMVYLQKENIIDESGMPKERFSAEFPKEGPSILRIQQVVRGDSAAYFCASSRTGTLTDTQYFGPGTRLTVL.

Turning to this clone: Relative to the germline gene, one junction end is altered; a read error may explain this. The chain combines TRBV2 with TRBJ2-4, with TRBD1 identical over 9 bases. The CDR3 consists of 13 residues. The germline V gene encodes CDR1 SNHLY and CDR2 FYNNEI. CDR3 DNA: TGTGCCAGCAGTCTGGGACAGGGAATCACCCCTAACTTC. As protein: CASSLGQGITPNF. The variable domain in full, completed from reference TRBV2 and TRBJ2-4, reads EPEVTQTPSHQVTQMGQEVILRCVPISNHLYFYWYRQILGQKVEFLVSFYNNEISEKSEIFDDQFSVERPDGSNFTLKIRSTKLEDSAMYFCASSLGQGITPNFGAGTRLSVL.

The chain recombines TRBV5-3 with TRBJ1-4; D is ambiguous. TRBV5-3 is placed among ORFs of uncertain function. The CDR3 spans 15 residues. Trimming removed 6 bases at V and 5 bases at J, with 17 bases between. CDR3 bases: TGTGCCAGAATCCGAATGAGGCGGTTCAATGAAAAACTGTTTTTT. Amino acids: CARIRMRRFNEKLFF.

This clone was counted once. CDR3 sequence reads: CASGPDSLIPDTQYF. CDR3 nucleotides: TGTGCCAGCGGGCCGGACAGCCTGATCCCAGATACGCAGTATTTT. The chain combines TRBV27 with TRBJ2-3; TRBD1 is a possible D gene (6 bases). Germline lookup yields CDR1 MNHEY and CDR2 SMNVEV (reference sequence). The CDR3 is 15 residues long. Trimming left V 8 bases short and J 4 bases short, with 19 bases between.

This clone appeared a single time. The rearrangement joins TRBV18 to TRBJ1-1; D gene unclear. Germline V lookup: CDR1 KGHSH, CDR2 LQKENI. The CDR3 is 16 residues long. Trimming took off 1 base at V and 1 base at J, with 13 bases between the two ends. CDR3 residues: CASSPRLTEGNTEAFF. CDR3 DNA: TGTGCCAGCTCACCACGCCTAACGGAGGGGAACACTGAAGCTTTCTTT.

The chain recombines TRBV6-5 with TRBJ1-2; 7 nucleotides line up with TRBD1. The CDR3 consists of 14 residues. Trimming took 7 bases from V and 2 from J; bases not matched to a gene: 7. The germline V gene encodes CDR1 MNHEY and CDR2 SVGAGI. CDR3 sequence: CASTPDRRNYGYTF. CDR3 coding DNA: TGTGCCAGCACCCCGGACAGGAGGAACTATGGCTACACCTTC.

V is TRBV7-3 and J is TRBJ1-1; D possibly corresponds to TRBD1 (5 bases). The germline V and J ends were trimmed by 6 bases and 1 base, with 9 bases remaining between them. CDR1 and CDR2 (germline): SGHTA, FQGTGA. This CDR3 is 13 amino acids long. CDR3 coding DNA: TGTGCCAGCAGTCGAACAGGGAACACTGAAGCTTTCTTT. The encoded protein is CASSRTGNTEAFF.

The chain is built from TRBV6-6 and TRBJ2-7, with 7 nucleotides matching TRBD1. With 5 bases clipped from V and 2 bases from J, the junction kept 12 bases outside the gene matches. Germline CDR1 reads MNHNY; CDR2 reads SVGAGI (reference sequence). This CDR3 comprises 16 residues. In nucleotides, the CDR3 is TGTGCCAGCAGTCCGGGGACAGTCTCAATCACCTACGAGCAGTACTTC. It is translated as CASSPGTVSITYEQYF.

The chain recombines TRBV5-8 with TRBJ1-2; no definite D call. The CDR3 length is 11 residues. CDR1 and CDR2 from the germline V gene are SGHTS and YDEGEE. Trimming removed 4 bases at V and 8 bases at J, with 9 bases between. CDR3 amino acids: CASSPQFGYTF. The CDR3 DNA follows: TGTGCCAGCAGCCCGCAGTTCGGCTACACCTTC.

The chain couples TRBV10-3 to TRBJ1-5; a weak D match, TRBD1 (5 bases). The germline V gene has CDR1 ENHRY and CDR2 SYGVKD. Trimming removed 5 bases at V and 3 bases at J, with 17 bases between. The CDR3 has 16 amino acids. This CDR3 is CAISTRHLDNNQPQHF. The DNA of the CDR3 is TGTGCCATCAGTACCAGACACTTGGACAACAATCAGCCCCAGCATTTT.

The chain couples TRBV9 to TRBJ1-6; the D is unclear. Germline V gene sequence: CDR1 SGDLS, CDR2 YYNGEE. The CDR3 sequence is 18 residues long. The V end lost 0 bases, the J end lost 0 bases, and 13 bases lay between the germline ends. CDR3 protein: CASSVAAGLSSYNSPLHF. CDR3 DNA sequence: TGTGCCAGCAGCGTAGCGGCAGGCCTAAGCTCCTATAATTCACCCCTCCACTTT. Based on the CDR3 plus reference TRBV9 and TRBJ1-6, the full variable domain is DSGVTQTPKHLITATGQRVTLRCSPRSGDLSVYWYQQSLDQGLQFLIQYYNGEERAKGNILERFSAQQFPDLHSELNLSSLELGDSALYFCASSVAAGLSSYNSPLHFGNGTRLTVT.

The chain joins TRBV9 to TRBJ2-3, with 10 bases lining up with TRBD2. Germline V gives CDR1 SGDLS, CDR2 YYNGEE. With 3 bases clipped from V and 0 bases from J, the junction kept 4 bases outside the gene matches. The CDR3 length is 16 residues. Here the CDR3 DNA reads TGTGCCAGCAGCGGACCGGGACTAGCGAGCACAGATACGCAGTATTTT. Amino acid sequence: CASSGPGLASTDTQYF.